What follows is one T cell receptor beta chain and its context. Its antigen is not identified. This entry comes from a study of cytomegalovirus exposure and HLA in healthy donors. Study-wide findings and caveats: Reported performance of the classifier showed diagnosis of cytomegalovirus status with high specificity and sensitivity. Rarity marked most TCR sequences, yet some public TCRs occurred in many donors.

Trimming at V came to 5 bases and at J to 3 bases, leaving 7 bases not matched to a gene. The CDR3 sequence is 14 residues long. Germline loops: CDR1 SEHNR, CDR2 FQNEAQ (reference sequence). Libraries were prepared by immunoSEQ multiplex PCR; TCRdb keeps only in-frame clonotypes and omits some of them. The table lists some 70,000 clones, roughly 90% of them singletons. The TCR originated in a young woman in good health and CMV-seronegative. The specimen sequenced was PBMCs. J is TRBJ2-7 and V is TRBV7-9; 7 bases fit TRBD1. DNA for the CDR3: TGTGCCAGCAGCGATAATGACAGGGACTACGAGCAGTACTTC. The encoded protein is CASSDNDRDYEQYF.